This TCR beta chain was recovered during a study of blood T cell repertoires in COVID-19. TCRdb's copy holds only in-frame clones and misses some; the assay was immunoSEQ multiplex PCR. The table shows 310,000 or so clones, with almost 90% occurring only once. The junction had 15 bases not matched to a gene; V was cut back by 5 bases and J by 6 bases. The CDR3 covers 17 residues. Germline-derived CDR1 and CDR2 are LNHNV and YYDKDF (reference sequence). Study members were between about 18 and 90 years old and lived in about two dozen US regions. Material: PBMCs or T cells enriched from blood (not recorded which). The origin of this receptor is a woman between 18 and 29 years old with acute COVID-19. The gene calls are TRBV15 and TRBJ2-2; TRBD2 aligns across 7 bases. The CDR3 spells CATSQPSGIGFSGELFF. Here the CDR3 DNA reads TGTGCCACCAGCCAACCTAGCGGAATTGGATTTTCCGGGGAGCTGTTTTTT. Full variable domain (missing parts from reference TRBV15 and TRBJ2-2): DAMVIQNPRYQVTQFGKPVTLSCSQTLNHNVMYWYQQKSSQAPKLLFHYYDKDFNNEADTPDNFQSRRPNTSFCFLDIRSPGLGDTAMYLCATSQPSGIGFSGELFFGEGSRLTVL.